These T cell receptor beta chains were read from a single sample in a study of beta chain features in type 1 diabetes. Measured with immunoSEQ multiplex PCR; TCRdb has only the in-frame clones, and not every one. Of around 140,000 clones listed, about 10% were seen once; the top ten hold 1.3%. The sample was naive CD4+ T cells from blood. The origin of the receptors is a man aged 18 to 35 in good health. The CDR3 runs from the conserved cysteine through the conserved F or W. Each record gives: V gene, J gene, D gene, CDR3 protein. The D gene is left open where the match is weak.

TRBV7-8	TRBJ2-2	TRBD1	CASSRDRVGRRELFF
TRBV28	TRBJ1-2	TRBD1	CASSPAGTGDGYTF
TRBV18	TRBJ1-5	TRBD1	CASSRQGAGNQPQHF
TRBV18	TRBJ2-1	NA	CASSRTGYNEQFF
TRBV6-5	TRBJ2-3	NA	CASSYSRHFTDTQYF
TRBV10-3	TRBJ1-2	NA	CAISEGGGDGYTF
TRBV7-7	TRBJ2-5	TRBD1	CASSIQGAKETQYF
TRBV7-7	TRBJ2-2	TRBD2	CASSPFWSSGALTGELFF
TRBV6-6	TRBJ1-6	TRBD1	CGTGTEYNSPLHF
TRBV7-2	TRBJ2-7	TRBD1	CASSPDRVRYEQYF
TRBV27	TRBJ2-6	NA	CASSLRRRQFSGANVLTF
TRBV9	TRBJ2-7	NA	CASSVDGGLEQYF
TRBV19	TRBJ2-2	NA	CASSTVAGELFF
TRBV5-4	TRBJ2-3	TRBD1	CASSSQGRTDTQYF
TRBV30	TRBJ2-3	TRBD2	CAWIVAGAGTQYF